Listed below are T cell receptor beta chains from one sample, sequenced in a study of T cell changes during pregnancy in multiple sclerosis. Profiled with immunoSEQ multiplex PCR; TCRdb holds only in-frame clones, not every one. The profile covers around 55,000 clones, with 94% appearing a single time and about 3% taken by the ten largest. The sample consisted of CD8+ T cells from peripheral blood mononuclear cells, taken in the third trimester of pregnancy. These TCRs come from a female donor with multiple sclerosis, enrolled in a pregnancy study. The CDR3 runs from the conserved cysteine through the conserved F or W. The D gene is left open where the match is weak. For some rows the clone size is stated as once, few or many, or as a class when expanded; others skip it.

NA,TRBD1,15,TRBV7-8,TRBJ1-5,TGTGCCAGCAGCTTAGGGGGACAGGTTACTCAGCCCCAGCATTTT,CASSLGGQVTQPQHF
NA,NA,14,TRBV5-4,TRBJ2-1,TGTGCCAGCATGACAGCGATGTTTATGGATGAGCAGTTCTTC,CASMTAMFMDEQFF
NA,NA,18,TRBV21-1,TRBJ2-1,TGTGCCAGCAGCAGAATAGCGGGAGGAGACGCCTCCTACAATGAGCAGTTCTTC,CASSRIAGGDASYNEQFF
NA,NA,15,TRBV19,TRBJ2-7,TGTGCCAGTAGTGAAGACAGATATAGCTCCTACGAGCAGTACTTC,CASSEDRYSSYEQYF
NA,TRBD2,14,TRBV29-1,TRBJ2-7,TGCAGCGTTGAATTGAGCGGGAGGGCCATCGAGCAGTACTTC,CSVELSGRAIEQYF
NA,NA,14,TRBV29-1,TRBJ2-2,TGCAGCGTCCCCTGGGGGGGCGCGACCGGGGAGCTGTTTTTT,CSVPWGGATGELFF
once,TRBD1,15,TRBV27,TRBJ1-1,TGTGCCAGCAGACCGACAGGGTTTAGGAACACTGAAGCTTTCTTT,CASRPTGFRNTEAFF
once,NA,17,TRBV5-4,TRBJ2-3,TGTGCCAGCAGCCCATCACTCCCCACTAGCAGCACAGATACGCAGTATTTT,CASSPSLPTSSTDTQYF
few,NA,13,TRBV6-5,TRBJ1-1,TGTGCCGCCCAAGAGGGGGTGAGAACTGAAGCTTTCTTT,CAAQEGVRTEAFF
NA,TRBD2,17,TRBV9,TRBJ2-1,TGTGCCAGCAGCTCCGCTGGGGGGGACTATGACATCTATGAGCAGTTCTTC,CASSSAGGDYDIYEQFF
NA,TRBD1,13,TRBV5-6,TRBJ1-4,TGTGCCAGCGCCCGGGACAGAGATGAAAAACTGTTTTTT,CASARDRDEKLFF
NA,TRBD2,15,TRBV9,TRBJ2-1,TGTGCCAGCAGCGTGATAGCGGGAGGGTACAATGAGCAGTTCTTC,CASSVIAGGYNEQFF
NA,TRBD2,16,TRBV18,TRBJ2-5,TGTGCCAGCTCCCCGGCCAGCGGGAGTTGCCAAGAGACCCAGTACTTC,CASSPASGSCQETQYF
NA,NA,13,TRBV7-6,TRBJ1-1,TGTGCCAGCAGCTTAGCAGGACAGAGTGAAGCTTTCTTT,CASSLAGQSEAFF
NA,TRBD1,16,TRBV28,TRBJ1-2,TGTGCCAGCAGTTTGAGGGTTACAGGGGGCTGGTATGGCTACACCTTC,CASSLRVTGGWYGYTF
NA,NA,15,TRBV4-1,TRBJ2-7,TGCGCCAGCAGCCAAGAAGCGTTTAGCTCCTACGAGCAGTACTTC,CASSQEAFSSYEQYF
NA,TRBD2,16,TRBV11-2,TRBJ2-1,TGTGCCAGCAGCTTAGGTCCCGGGAGGAGCTACAATGAGCAGTTCTTC,CASSLGPGRSYNEQFF
NA,NA,16,TRBV28,TRBJ1-1,TGTGCCAGCACGACACCCAGGGTCTCCATGAACACTGAAGCTTTCTTT,CASTTPRVSMNTEAFF
once,NA,14,TRBV27,TRBJ1-5,TGTGCCAGCAGTGTCGGGGGGAGCAATCAGCCCCAGCATTTT,CASSVGGSNQPQHF
NA,TRBD1,13,TRBV19,TRBJ2-7,TGTGCCAGTAAACAGGGGGCCACCTACGAGCAGTACTTC,CASKQGATYEQYF
NA,TRBD1,14,TRBV27,TRBJ2-7,TGTGCCAGCAGTTGGACAGGTTCGAACCGCGAGCAGTACTTC,CASSWTGSNREQYF
NA,NA,14,TRBV4-3,TRBJ2-1,TGCGCCAGCAGCCCGGAGCACACCCCTAATGAGCAGTTCTTC,CASSPEHTPNEQFF
NA,TRBD2,15,TRBV13,TRBJ2-3,TGTGCCAGCAGCCTACGACTAGCGGGAGAAGATACGCAGTATTTT,CASSLRLAGEDTQYF
NA,TRBD1,14,TRBV10-1,TRBJ1-1,TGCGCCAGCAGTGATACGGAGGGGGCGACTGAAGCTTTCTTT,CASSDTEGATEAFF
NA,NA,14,TRBV5-6,TRBJ2-2,TGTGCCAGCAGCACCGGGTTGACTGCTGGGGAGCTGTTTTTT,CASSTGLTAGELFF
NA,TRBD1,16,TRBV6-5,TRBJ2-1,TGTGCCAGCAGTTACTCGACAGGGGACGCCTACAATGAGCAGTTCTTC,CASSYSTGDAYNEQFF
NA,TRBD2,14,TRBV18,TRBJ2-3,TGTGCCAGCTCACCGGGACTAGACTCAGATACGCAGTATTTT,CASSPGLDSDTQYF
NA,NA,13,TRBV5-3,TRBJ1-2,TGTGCCAGAAAGGGGGGGGTGGGCTATGGCTACACCTTC,CARKGGVGYGYTF
NA,TRBD1,19,TRBV5-1,TRBJ1-5,TGCGCCAGCACCTCCGAACCGGGACAGCGACCGAATAGCAATCAGCCCCAGCATTTT,CASTSEPGQRPNSNQPQHF
NA,TRBD2,15,TRBV6-1,TRBJ2-5,TGTGCCAGCAGTGAATTAGCGGGAGGAACCGAGACCCAGTACTTC,CASSELAGGTETQYF
NA,TRBD1,14,TRBV6-5,TRBJ2-5,TGTGCCAGCAGTTCGTGGACAGGGTCAGAGACCCAGTACTTC,CASSSWTGSETQYF
NA,TRBD2,14,TRBV9,TRBJ2-3,TGTGCCAGCAGCCTAGCGGGAGCAGCAGATACGCAGTATTTT,CASSLAGAADTQYF
NA,NA,14,TRBV5-6,TRBJ2-7,TGTGCCAGCAGCTTGGGACTAACTGCCTACGAGCAGTACTTC,CASSLGLTAYEQYF
NA,TRBD2,16,TRBV4-3,TRBJ2-7,TGCGCCAGCAGCCCCCATGAGGCGGGAGGGGCCTACGAGCAGTACTTC,CASSPHEAGGAYEQYF
NA,NA,14,TRBV5-5,TRBJ2-7,TGTGCCAGCAGCTTCAGGCTCAGCTCCTACGAGCAGTACTTC,CASSFRLSSYEQYF
NA,NA,13,TRBV27,TRBJ1-2,TGTGCCAGCAGTTTGAGGGGGTTATATGGCTACACCTTC,CASSLRGLYGYTF
NA,NA,14,TRBV5-1,TRBJ2-7,TGCGCCAGCAGCTTGTCCCCAGCGGGCTACGAGCAGTACTTC,CASSLSPAGYEQYF
NA,TRBD2,14,TRBV11-2,TRBJ2-7,TGTGCCAGCAGCTTGCCCCTAGCGGGAGGGGAGCAGTACTTC,CASSLPLAGGEQYF
once,NA,17,TRBV19,TRBJ1-2,TGTGCCAGTAGTATTACCTATCTACCGGACACGGTCTATGGCTACACCTTC,CASSITYLPDTVYGYTF
NA,NA,15,TRBV7-2,TRBJ2-7,TGTGCCAGCAGCTTAGGTGGGCTACCCTTCTACGAGCAGTACTTC,CASSLGGLPFYEQYF